A single sample is the source of the 12 T cell receptor beta chains below, sequenced in a study of vaccination effects on CD4 cells after COVID-19. Expansion of antigen-specific CD4+ T cells with viral peptide pools was carried out by the ViraFEST assay before sequencing. Cultured cells yielded isolated CD4+ T cells after 10 to 11 days. Recipients of the vaccine had no prior SARS-CoV-2 infection and negative nucleocapsid antibodies. No antigen has been assigned to these receptors. The protocol was immunoSEQ multiplex PCR, while the TCRdb copy is restricted to in-frame clones and leaves out a portion. This sample has tens of thousands of clones; under 70% occur once, and the top ten carry about 16%. This sample comprised CD4+ T cells from PBMCs cultured with SARS-CoV-2 spike peptides, obtained before COVID-19 vaccination. These receptors were collected from a human donor who received a COVID-19 vaccine.

This clone occurred a few times. This sequence joins TRBV2 and TRBJ1-6; D gene uncertain. Germline lookup yields CDR1 SNHLY and CDR2 FYNNEI. The CDR3 runs to 13 residues. Trimming shortened V by 2 bases and J by 8 bases, and 7 bases separated the two germline ends. CDR3 sequence (DNA): TGTGCCAGCAGTGAACCAAATGATTCACCCCTCCACTTT. Protein product: CASSEPNDSPLHF.

This clone was seen more than once but under ten times. The genes are TRBV27 and TRBJ2-2, with D perhaps given as TRBD1 or TRBD2 (6 bases each). V lost 4 bases to trimming and J lost 7 bases, with 10 bases between them. CDR3 length: 13 amino acids. Germline V lookup: CDR1 MNHEY, CDR2 SMNVEV (reference sequence). The CDR3 coding sequence is TGTGCCAGCAGTTCGGGGGCACTCGGGGAGCTGTTTTTT. Amino acids: CASSSGALGELFF.

The V gene is TRBV7-2, the J gene TRBJ2-7; 10 bases agree with TRBD1. Germline V gene sequence: CDR1 SGHTA, CDR2 FQGNSA. This CDR3 spans 16 amino acids. After removal of 5 bases from V and 4 bases from J, the junction contained 11 bases not matched to a gene. CDR3 residues: CASSLLPGQGKYEQYF. CDR3 coding DNA: TGTGCCAGCAGCCTCCTGCCGGGACAGGGGAAATACGAGCAGTACTTC.

The genes are TRBV4-2 and TRBJ1-2; 8 nucleotides agree with TRBD1. V lost 7 bases to trimming and J lost 3 bases; unmatched junction nucleotides: 10. Germline V lookup: CDR1 LGHNA, CDR2 YNFKEQ. The CDR3 runs to 15 residues. The CDR3, as DNA: TGTGCCAGCACCTTGGACAGGGTTAACGACTATGGCTACACCTTC. It codes for CASTLDRVNDYGYTF.

The V call is TRBV18, the J call TRBJ1-2, with 8 bases matching TRBD1. The CDR3 contains 15 residues. The V and J ends lost 2 bases and 10 bases, in that order; junction bases with no gene match: 12. Germline lookup yields CDR1 KGHSH and CDR2 LQKENI. CDR3 region: CASSPLGGQGRDYTF. For the CDR3, the DNA is TGTGCCAGCTCACCATTGGGAGGACAGGGAAGGGACTACACCTTC.

The chain joins TRBV5-1 to TRBJ1-4, with D hard to call. Germline V gives CDR1 SGHRS, CDR2 YFSETQ. V was pared by 4 bases and J by 8 bases, with 18 bases between. The CDR3 runs 15 residues. CDR3 in DNA: TGCGCCAGCAGCCCCGGACCGACCCGTGAGGAAAAACTGTTTTTT. This codes for CASSPGPTREEKLFF.

This clone was recorded only once. V and J are TRBV2 and TRBJ2-4, with D perhaps TRBD1 (6 bases). Germline assignment: CDR1 SNHLY and CDR2 FYNNEI. V lost 5 bases, J lost 1 base, and 12 bases lay in between. This CDR3 is built from 15 residues. The CDR3 nucleotides read TGTGCCAGCAGTATGGGGGCGCTGGCCAAAAACATTCAGTACTTC. It codes for CASSMGALAKNIQYF. Looking up the rest from reference TRBV2 and TRBJ2-4 gives the full variable domain: EPEVTQTPSHQVTQMGQEVILRCVPISNHLYFYWYRQILGQKVEFLVSFYNNEISEKSEIFDDQFSVERPDGSNFTLKIRSTKLEDSAMYFCASSMGALAKNIQYFGAGTRLSVL.

This chain connects TRBV6-6 to TRBJ1-2, with 7 bases matching TRBD1. Germline V lookup: CDR1 MNHNY, CDR2 SVGAGI (reference sequence). CDR3 size: 16 residues. The ends lost 6 bases at V and 2 bases at J; junction bases unmatched: 12. The CDR3 sequence is CASSHPQDRLNYGYTF. In DNA form, the CDR3 reads TGTGCCAGCAGCCACCCGCAGGACAGGTTAAACTATGGCTACACCTTC.

This chain joins TRBV2 and TRBJ2-5; D may be TRBD2 (5 bases). CDR1 is SNHLY and CDR2 is FYNNEI in the germline V gene. This CDR3 contains 13 residues. V was clipped by 8 bases and J by 2 bases, with 12 bases between them. CDR3 nucleotides: TGTGCCAGCTGCGGCTGGGAGCAAGAGACCCAGTACTTC. Translated: CASCGWEQETQYF.

The rearrangement uses TRBV28 and TRBJ1-6, with 9 bases lining up with TRBD1. V shed 2 bases and J 8 bases; nucleotides not matched to a gene: 4. The CDR3 totals 15 residues. The germline CDR1 and CDR2 sequences are MDHEN and SYDVKM. Here the CDR3 reads CASSLLQGAYSPLHF. CDR3 sequence (DNA): TGTGCCAGCAGTTTACTACAGGGGGCATATTCACCCCTCCACTTT.

V and J are TRBV11-2 and TRBJ2-3; TRBD1 is a possible D gene (5 bases). The V gene's germline CDR1 is SGHAT and CDR2 FQNNGV. The CDR3 spans 14 residues. Trimming took 0 bases from V and 4 from J, leaving 8 bases between them. The CDR3 region is CASSLDPRADTQYF. The CDR3 region has the DNA TGTGCCAGCAGCTTAGATCCCAGGGCAGATACGCAGTATTTT.

This clone is a singleton in its sample. The chain uses TRBV5-4 and TRBJ2-7; 9 nucleotides match TRBD1. Per germline, CDR1 SGHNT and CDR2 YYREEE (reference sequence). This CDR3 region has 16 residues. V dropped 1 base and J dropped 6; count of bases not matched to a gene: 11. The CDR3 loop reads CASSLFFGTGRVEQYF. CDR3 nucleotides: TGTGCCAGCAGCTTGTTTTTCGGGACAGGGAGGGTCGAGCAGTACTTC.